These T cell receptor beta chains were read from a single sample in a study of radiation and T cells in renal cell carcinoma. The repertoire was sequenced with immunoSEQ multiplex PCR; TCRdb's copy has only in-frame clones and lacks some. This table holds about 150,000 clones, less than 90% found once. The specimen comprised blood, sampled from a patient whose treatment included radiotherapy and nephrectomy. The receptors stem from a woman in her 50s with renal cell carcinoma. Both conserved end residues are part of each CDR3. Fields, in order: clone size, D gene, J gene, V gene, CDR3 DNA, CDR3 protein. The D gene is left open where the match is weak. A row's size may be missing; if present it is once, few, many or a size class.

>-|TRBD2|TRBJ2-4|TRBV2
TGTGCCAGCAGCGCACTAGCGGGAGGGCCCGGACAAAACATTCAGTACTTC
CASSALAGGPGQNIQYF
>-|TRBD2|TRBJ2-3|TRBV14
TGTGCCAGCAGCCAAGATCGAGGCGGGGGGGCATTTTCCACAGATACGCAGTATTTT
CASSQDRGGGAFSTDTQYF
>-|-|TRBJ2-7|TRBV10-2
TGCGCCAGCAGTGAGTACTTCCGGACAGCCAACCACGAGCAGTACTTC
CASSEYFRTANHEQYF
>-|TRBD1|TRBJ1-3|TRBV7-2
TGTGCCAGCAGCCCCCCCGGGACAGCTTTCGCCGGAAACACCATATATTTT
CASSPPGTAFAGNTIYF
>-|-|TRBJ1-4|TRBV5-1
TGCGCCAGCAGCTTGGCCCCAGGCGGGGAAAAACTGTTTTTT
CASSLAPGGEKLFF
>few|-|TRBJ1-1|TRBV7-2
TGTGCCAGCAGCTGGGGGGCGGACACTGAAGCTTTCTTT
CASSWGADTEAFF
>-|-|TRBJ1-4|TRBV4-3
TGCGCCAGCAGCCACCCCGGGACAACTAATGAAAAACTGTTTTTT
CASSHPGTTNEKLFF
>-|-|TRBJ2-3|TRBV5-6
TGTGCCAGCAGCTTGACACAGGGGAGGGGGACAGATACGCAGTATTTT
CASSLTQGRGTDTQYF
>-|TRBD1|TRBJ2-3|TRBV28
TGTGCCAGCAGTGGGGACAGGGGGTTTCGAAATACGCAGTATTTT
CASSGDRGFRNTQYF
>-|-|TRBJ2-7|TRBV7-9
TGTGCCAGCAGCTACGAGACAGAGCCCTACGAGCAGTACTTC
CASSYETEPYEQYF
>-|-|TRBJ2-2|TRBV5-4
TGTGCCAGCAGCGGGGGATTGGTGACAGGGGAGCTGTTTTTT
CASSGGLVTGELFF